Listed here are 8 T cell receptor beta chains from one sample, sequenced in a study of OX40 agonist ivuxolimab in advanced cancers. Method: immunoSEQ multiplex PCR; TCRdb's copy keeps in-frame clones and lacks some. The data show 50,000 to 70,000 clones, roughly nine tenths seen once. The starting material was CD4+ or CD8+ T cells sorted from blood, obtained in a trial of the OX40 agonist ivuxolimab. The receptors shown here come from an adult with an advanced solid tumor such as melanoma, head and neck, liver or kidney cancer.

V and J are TRBV30 and TRBJ1-2; TRBD1 matches at 11 bases. After removal of 2 bases from V and 4 bases from J, the junction contained 3 bases not matched to a gene. This CDR3 is built from 14 residues. The germline V gene has CDR1 GTSNPN and CDR2 SVGIG (reference sequence). The CDR3 coding sequence is TGTGCCTGGAGTCCGGGACAGGGGGGCTATGGCTACACCTTC. Translation gives CAWSPGQGGYGYTF.

The chain joins TRBV18 to TRBJ2-7; D is perhaps TRBD1 (5 bases). The germline V gene encodes CDR1 KGHSH and CDR2 LQKENI. With 1 base removed from V and 2 bases from J, the gap between germline ends came to 9 bases. CDR3 size: 14 residues. The CDR3 DNA is TGTGCCAGCTCACCACGACAGAACCCCTACGAGCAGTACTTC. Translated: CASSPRQNPYEQYF.

This clone has just a few counts. The chain recombines TRBV20-1 with TRBJ2-1; D remains unclear. Germline CDR1 is DFQATT and CDR2 is SNEGSKA (reference sequence). V was clipped by 5 bases and J by 16 bases, with 12 bases between them. The CDR3 is 9 residues long. CDR3 nucleotides: TGCAGTGCTCCTACCGACAACTTCTTC. Residues: CSAPTDNFF.

CDR3 loop: CASSSFGGSLNEQFF. The DNA of the CDR3 is TGTGCCAGCAGTTCATTCGGCGGGAGCCTAAATGAGCAGTTCTTC. The chain uses TRBV27 and TRBJ2-1; 7 bases fit TRBD2. J lost 7 bases, V lost 4 bases, and 10 bases had no gene match. Germline loops: CDR1 MNHEY, CDR2 SMNVEV (reference sequence). This CDR3 contains 15 residues.

This chain joins TRBV9 and TRBJ1-1, with D perhaps TRBD1 (6 bases). The CDR3 extends over 14 amino acids. The germline V gene has CDR1 SGDLS and CDR2 YYNGEE. Trimming shortened V by 4 bases and J by 2 bases, and 12 bases separated the two germline ends. CDR3 nucleotide sequence: TGTGCCAGCAGCTCTGGGGACACCAACACTGAAGCTTTCTTT. It encodes CASSSGDTNTEAFF.

This sequence joins TRBV4-1 and TRBJ2-7; no definite D call. V lost 3 bases, J lost 1 base, and 16 bases lay in between. This CDR3 has 16 residues. Germline-derived CDR1 and CDR2 are MGHRA and YSYEKL. CDR3: CASSQGIPPNSYEQYF. The CDR3 DNA reads TGCGCCAGCAGCCAGGGCATACCCCCGAATTCCTACGAGCAGTACTTC.

This clone was found once. This sequence joins TRBV15 and TRBJ2-1; the D gene is possibly TRBD2 (6 bases). The CDR3 has 13 amino acids. The V end was cut by 3 bases, the J end by 3 bases, with 6 bases between. The V gene's germline CDR1 is LNHNV and CDR2 YYDKDF (reference sequence). The CDR3 region has the DNA TGTGCCACCAGCAGCGGGAGCTACAATGAGCAGTTCTTC. It yields the protein CATSSGSYNEQFF.

The V call is TRBV28, the J call TRBJ2-7, with 9 bases identical to TRBD2. With 2 bases clipped from V and 2 bases from J, the junction kept 10 bases outside the gene matches. CDR3 length: 17 residues. Germline CDR1 MDHEN, CDR2 SYDVKM. This CDR3 is CASSLTLGGREAYEQYF. The CDR3 DNA reads as TGTGCCAGCAGTTTAACGTTGGGCGGGAGGGAGGCCTACGAGCAGTACTTC.